This T cell receptor beta chain was observed in a study of T cells in Graves' hyperthyroidism and ophthalmopathy. A Clinical Activity Score of at least 3, a NOSPECS grade of at least 4 and a duration under 3 months were recorded in the ophthalmopathy patients. Diagnosing involved the use of clinical symptoms, serum thyroxine and TRAb, thyroid ultrasound and orbital computed tomography. Unmatched junction bases numbered 3, after V lost 7 bases and J lost 4 bases. Looked up from germline, CDR1 is SNHLY and CDR2 is FYNNEI. The CDR3 loop spans 13 amino acids. Study-level points and caveats: Within blood appeared most thyroid clonotypes that had expanded above 0.001. Before onset, by a median of around 6.1 months, the model predicted ophthalmopathy.

Amplified regions were TCR beta CDR3 sequences from RNA transcripts. HTBI primers drove first-round RT-PCR of the TCR CDR3. TCRdb reprocessed the multiplex PCR reads with MiXCR, giving one entry per CDR3 protein. This table holds fewer than 550,000 distinct CDR3 sequences, about 24% found once. The sample holds many counts of this clonotype. No antigen is known for it. Sequencing was done on a sample of blood. This receptor was taken from a woman in her thirties with Graves' ophthalmopathy. This chain uses TRBV2 with TRBJ1-5; 8 nucleotides agree with TRBD1. The CDR3 is CASKGTGNQPQHF. CDR3 DNA: TGTGCCAGCAAGGGGACAGGAAATCAGCCCCAGCATTTT.